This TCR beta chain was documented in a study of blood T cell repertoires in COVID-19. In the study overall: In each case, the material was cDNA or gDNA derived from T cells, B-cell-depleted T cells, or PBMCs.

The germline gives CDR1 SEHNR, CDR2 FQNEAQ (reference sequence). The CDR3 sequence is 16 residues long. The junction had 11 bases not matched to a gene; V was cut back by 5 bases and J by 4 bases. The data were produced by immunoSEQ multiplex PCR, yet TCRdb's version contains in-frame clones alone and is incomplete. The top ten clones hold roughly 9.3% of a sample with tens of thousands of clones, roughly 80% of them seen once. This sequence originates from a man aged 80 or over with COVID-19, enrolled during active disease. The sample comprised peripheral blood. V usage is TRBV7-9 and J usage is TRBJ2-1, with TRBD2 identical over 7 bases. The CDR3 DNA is TGTGCCAGCAGCCCGGGAGAGGGAGGGGAGTACAATGAGCAGTTCTTC. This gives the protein CASSPGEGGEYNEQFF.